This T cell receptor beta chain was sequenced for a study of shared clonotypes between healthy human individuals. For the study at large: Researchers drew samples from a couple of women and a few men aged 18 to 49.

Trimming removed 7 bases from V and 3 bases from J, with 15 bases in between. Looked up from germline, CDR1 is SNHLY and CDR2 is FYNNEI. CDR3 size: 14 residues. Study observations and caveats: Donor clonotype sharing was expected to depend on sequencing depth.

PBMC DNA, left unsorted, was sequenced on ten immunoSEQ deep assay plates. Profiled with immunoSEQ multiplex PCR; TCRdb holds only in-frame clones, not every one. The repertoire consists of roughly 450,000 clones, with more than 65% occurring once and the leading ten covering 10% to 15%. This clone has more than one count but fewer than ten. Antigen specificity is unknown. V usage is TRBV2 and J usage is TRBJ1-1; no reliable D call. The sample comprised PBMCs. The TCR sequence derives from a middle-aged woman in good health. Some clones in this sample may be carry-over from other donors' samples. The CDR3 DNA reads as TGTGCCAGCACCTACCGCTCAGGTTACACTGAAGCTTTCTTT. Translation gives CASTYRSGYTEAFF.